This T cell receptor beta chain is from a study of regulatory T cells in long-lasting Graves disease. The study, taken as a whole, reports: Persistent disease samples used TRBV28, TRBJ1-2 and TRBJ2-5 preferentially.

CDR1 is MGHRA and CDR2 is YSYEKL in the germline V gene. V was clipped by 1 base and J by 8 bases, with 8 bases between them. The CDR3 covers 13 residues. Relying on iRepertoire HTBI primers and Arm-PCR of CDR3 regions, the team built TCR beta libraries. Via MiXCR, TCRdb re-called the multiplex PCR reads, giving one row per CDR3 protein. The data contain about 530,000 distinct CDR3 sequences, roughly 15% of them singletons. Time point described: newly diagnosed GD, antithyroid drugs for less than 3 months. PBMCs were the source of the RNA used for TCR sequencing. This clonotype occurred a few times. Its specificity is unknown. The same data also went into a second study, on T cells in Graves' hyperthyroidism and ophthalmopathy.

Sequenced material: peripheral blood mononuclear cells (PBMCs), taken at new diagnosis, from a patient treated with antithyroid drugs. V gene TRBV4-1 combines with J gene TRBJ1-4; the D is unclear. This TCR was recovered from a middle-aged woman with Graves disease. For the CDR3, the DNA is TGCGCCAGCAGCCAAGTAGTAGGGGAAAAACTGTTTTTT. Protein sequence: CASSQVVGEKLFF.